This T cell receptor beta chain comes out of a study of shared clonotypes between healthy human individuals (TCRdb year 2020). Notes on the research overall: A couple of women and a few men aged 18 to 49 years were included in the cohort. To increase sequencing depth and limit assay-specific biases, TCR repertoire library preparation and sequencing were carried out by different laboratories using diverse techniques. Leukapheresis yielded between about 0.85 and 10 billion PBMCs per donor. To estimate repertoire size and how much clonotypes are shared between individuals, the study performed deep sequencing of blood TCR repertoires from roughly five healthy adults. For each donor, three plates each were used for CD4 naive and CD4 memory, two plates were used for CD8 naive, and one plate was used for CD8 memory. On the study overall, not on this receptor specifically: Naive subsets generally had larger estimated clonotype richness than memory subsets did. Pairwise subsampling indicated that sequencing depth was expected to affect the degree of clonotype sharing among donors. Even with the large sequencing depth, rarefaction of the sorted-subset datasets indicated that sequencing was incomplete. Across a few donors, approximately 5% of naive CD4, approximately 4% of naive CD8, around 2.5% of memory CD4, and approximately 0.4% of memory CD8 clonotypes were shared. Because the study included a small number of donors, the genetic and exposure-history diversity represented was limited. Sampling was limited to blood, and TCR repertoires in tissue likely differ from TCR repertoires in blood. Higher generation probabilities were observed for clonotypes shared by all four sorted-subset donors than for non-shared clonotypes.

Using the deep immunoSEQ assay, TCR CDR3 regions were amplified from genomic DNA by multiplex PCR. Extracted genomic DNA from each cell subset was distributed evenly across all wells of several immunoSEQ 96-well plates, and each plate was treated as a replicate. For sorted subsets, each replicate PCR was loaded with roughly 0.2 ug genomic DNA, equivalent to approximately 33,000 T cell genomes. Purified libraries were quantified with a Qubit 3.0 fluorometer, sized on a Bioanalyzer 2100, and re-quantified with the KAPA Library Quantification kit. A separate single-read 150-cycle Illumina NextSeq 550 flow cell was used to sequence each immunoSEQ 96-well plate. Processing in the source paper ran as follows. The immunoSEQ output contained only junctional sequences without quality scores, so filtering could not match that applied to full-length reads. To assign V/J genes and CDR3, sequences were annotated against IMGT germline references using PyIR, a Python wrapper for IgBLAST v1.9. Any read was removed if the V/J assignment was weak (E-value above 1e-6), the CDR3 was missing, or the read contained stop codons, out-of-frame junctions, or ambiguous translated residues. A V3J clonotype was defined by an identical inferred V gene, J gene, and CDR3 amino acid sequence. Percentage overlap between repertoires was calculated by dividing the number of shared unique clonotypes by the size of the smaller repertoire. Richness of each repertoire was evaluated using RTK rarefaction, the Chao1 estimator, and Recon v2.1 estimates of unobserved clonotypes. For all TCRbeta clonotypes obtained by the gDNA method from several donors, generation probabilities were computed with OLGA. What TCRdb holds here is the immuneACCESS table cut down to in-frame rearrangements. Part of the clones is not present; checked against another copy, under half of the missing clones reflect an unresolved V gene, and the others are unexplained. That table supplies the V and J calls and clone size; D and trimming were determined from the DNA. The sample data list fewer than 1.6 million clones, and about 98.5% of these were observed just once. The leading ten clones occupy 0.36% of the sample.

Of note for this clone: Its antigen is not yet known. Base quality data are lacking; no much larger clone is found one base away. Other DNA sequences in the same sample also yield this CDR3.

Donors were healthy HIV-negative adults with no recently reported acute infections or vaccinations. Only Caucasian adults living in Nashville, Tennessee, USA were represented among the donors. Magnetic negative selection was used to enrich CD4+ T cells, after which naive cells were positively selected on CD45RA and the negative fraction became the memory subset. Blood was collected by leukapheresis, and PBMCs were isolated by Ficoll-Histopaque density gradient centrifugation and then cryopreserved in liquid nitrogen vapor phase. Analytical flow cytometry was used to check the purity and quantity of every magnetically sorted T cell population. Genomic DNA was isolated from each sorted fraction and quantified by UV absorbance on a Nanodrop 2000c. V was cut back by 6 bases and J by 5 bases, leaving a gap of 8 bases between them. CDR1 LGHNT and CDR2 FRNRAP were looked up in the germline V gene. From the cysteine through the phenylalanine, the CDR3 covers 12 amino acids. Of the read, only the CDR3 DNA is kept; its 36 bases are in frame from base 1.

This TCR was sampled from a man aged 25-40 years in good health. Sequencing input: naive CD4+ T cells sorted from blood. The cell subset or site label of this sample denotes: CD45RA+ positively selected. The sequence is built from TRBV12-5 and TRBJ2-1; the D gene cannot be resolved reliably. The nucleotide sequence reads TGTGCTAGTGGCCTTAGAGACAATGAGCAGTTCTTC. This codes for CASGLRDNEQFF.